Sequencing of this TCR beta chain was carried out in a study of T cell changes during pregnancy in multiple sclerosis. The table came from immunoSEQ multiplex PCR; TCRdb's copy has only in-frame clones and leaves some out. The profile covers roughly 61,000 clones, with about nine tenths appearing a single time and approximately 1% taken by the ten largest. The CDR3 consists of 17 residues. The trim removed 0 bases at V and 8 bases at J, leaving 16 bases unmatched. Germline-derived CDR1 and CDR2 are SGHNT and YYREEE (reference sequence). This clone was detected only a few times. Sequences were derived from peripheral blood, sampled in the first trimester of pregnancy. The receptor's source is a female donor in good health, enrolled as a control in a pregnancy study. The chain uses TRBV5-4 and TRBJ1-2, with 7 bases identical to TRBD1. CDR3 in amino acids: CASSLVLAGTAGGGYTF. The CDR3 DNA reads TGTGCCAGCAGCTTGGTCCTTGCCGGGACAGCGGGTGGCGGCTACACCTTC.